A single sample gave rise to the 9 T cell receptor beta chains below, sequenced in a study of regulatory T cells in long-lasting Graves disease. Building the TCR beta libraries relied on iRepertoire HTBI primers, and CDR3 regions underwent Arm-PCR. TCRdb re-derived calls from the multiplex PCR reads in MiXCR, one entry per CDR3 protein. Among around 450,000 distinct CDR3 sequences listed, about 15% were seen once. Time point noted: newly diagnosed GD, antithyroid drugs for less than 3 months. PBMC-extracted RNA yielded the TCR library. This sample was shared with a second study, whose subject was T cells in Graves' hyperthyroidism and ophthalmopathy.

This sample comprised peripheral blood mononuclear cells (PBMCs), obtained at new diagnosis, from a patient treated with antithyroid drugs. The receptors shown here come from a woman younger than 45 with Graves disease.

This clonotype was seen many times. The chain is built from TRBV30 and TRBJ2-7, with TRBD2 identical over 11 bases. This CDR3 contains 13 residues. In germline, CDR1 is GTSNPN, CDR2 SVGIG (reference sequence). V trimming: 3 bases; J trimming: 4 bases; junction bases outside the gene matches: 2. CDR3 nucleotides: TGTGCCTGGAGACTAGCGGGAGTGTACGAGCAGTACTTC. Residues: CAWRLAGVYEQYF.

This clonotype was seen repeatedly, ten times or more. The chain joins TRBV11-2 to TRBJ2-5, with TRBD1 matching 8 bases. The length of the CDR3 is 15 residues. Germline assignment: CDR1 SGHAT and CDR2 FQNNGV. J gave up 1 base and V 2 bases, and 3 bases lay outside the gene matches. This chain's CDR3 is CASSLTGTGQETQYF. CDR3 DNA: TGTGCCAGCAGCTTAACCGGGACAGGCCAAGAGACCCAGTACTTC.

This clonotype occurred a few times. V is TRBV5-4 and J is TRBJ2-5, with 11 bases fitting TRBD2. Germline CDR1 is SGHNT and CDR2 is YYREEE (reference sequence). Unmatched junction bases numbered 6, after V lost 0 bases and J lost 5 bases. CDR3 length: 16 residues. The DNA for the CDR3 is TGTGCCAGCAGCTTGGGGCTAGCGGGAGGATGGGAGACCCAGTACTTC. It specifies CASSLGLAGGWETQYF.

The chain combines TRBV5-6 with TRBJ2-7, with D perhaps being TRBD1 or TRBD2 (5 bases each). This CDR3 has 14 residues. Germline V gives CDR1 SGHDT, CDR2 YYEEEE. V lost 4 bases, J lost 3 bases, and 14 bases lay in between. This CDR3 is CASSGGPGGYEQYF. In DNA, the CDR3 is TGTGCCAGCAGCGGGGGACCGGGCGGCTACGAGCAGTACTTC.

This clonotype has ten or more counts. The chain combines TRBV7-3 with TRBJ2-1, with D perhaps TRBD2 (6 bases). Germline CDR1 is SGHTA and CDR2 is FQGTGA. The CDR3 loop spans 14 amino acids. V was trimmed by 6 bases and J by 7 bases, leaving 16 bases between them. CDR3 sequence: CASRLEGVGNEQFF. The CDR3 DNA is TGTGCCAGCAGGCTGGAGGGCGTGGGGAATGAGCAGTTCTTC.

This chain links TRBV7-9 with TRBJ2-1, with 9 bases identical to TRBD2. The germline gives CDR1 SEHNR, CDR2 FQNEAQ (reference sequence). The CDR3 totals 15 residues. V lost 5 bases, J lost 6 bases, and 8 bases stayed unmatched. CDR3 coding DNA: TGTGCCAGCAGCCGCAGGGCTAGCGGGACCAATGAGCAGTTCTTC. It specifies CASSRRASGTNEQFF.

This clonotype was recorded at least ten times. The chain couples TRBV30 to TRBJ2-1; 9 nucleotides line up with TRBD2. The CDR3 is made up of 19 amino acids. Germline values: CDR1 GTSNPN, CDR2 SVGIG (reference sequence). V lost 0 bases and J lost 7; bases outside the gene matches: 19. CDR3 sequence reads: CAWSVVWRIAGEKMNEQFF. CDR3 coding DNA: TGTGCCTGGAGTGTTGTCTGGAGAATAGCGGGAGAAAAGATGAATGAGCAGTTCTTC.

Ten or more counts support this clonotype. The chain recombines TRBV10-3 with TRBJ2-3; perhaps TRBD1 as D (6 bases). V was clipped by 8 bases and J by 1 base, with 13 bases between them. The germline CDR1 and CDR2 sequences are ENHRY and SYGVKD. This CDR3 has 14 residues. The CDR3 loop is CAIQDSSRTDTQYF. The CDR3 DNA reads as TGTGCCATCCAGGACAGCTCGCGCACAGATACGCAGTATTTT.

Concerning this clonotype itself: A much larger clone differs by one base, so this may be a read error. J is TRBJ2-7 and V is TRBV12-3 or TRBV12-4; D might be TRBD2 (5 bases). This CDR3 has 16 residues. CDR3 residues: CASSLDILARLNEQYF. CDR3 sequence (DNA): TGTGCCAGCAGCTTAGATATCTTAGCGCGGCTCAATGAGCAGTACTTC.